Listed below are T cell receptor beta chains from one sample, sequenced in a study of blood T cell repertoires in COVID-19. Clones were sequenced by immunoSEQ multiplex PCR, and TCRdb holds only the in-frame ones, with some missing. The profile covers roughly 98,000 clones, with just under 85% appearing a single time and roughly 10% taken by the ten largest. The sequenced sample consisted of peripheral blood. These TCRs come from a woman in her 70s with active or convalescent COVID-19. Both conserved end residues are part of each CDR3. The order of the fields is clone size, J gene, V gene, D gene, CDR3 protein, CDR3 DNA. A D gene is named only where the DNA matches it firmly. Size is stated for part of the rows, as once, few or many counts, or as a class when the clone is expanded.

NA	TRBJ2-5	TRBV18	NA	CASSPPSGLTQYF	TGTGCCAGCTCACCACCGTCGGGATTGACCCAGTACTTC
NA	TRBJ1-1	TRBV6-5	TRBD1	CASSLGQGTEAFF	TGTGCCAGCAGTTTGGGACAGGGCACTGAAGCTTTCTTT
NA	TRBJ2-3	TRBV5-1	TRBD2	CASSLGSGGPSNTDTQYF	TGCGCCAGCAGCTTGGGTAGCGGGGGGCCGTCCAACACAGATACGCAGTATTTT
NA	TRBJ1-5	TRBV27	TRBD1	CASSATGVRSVSDQPQHF	TGTGCCAGCAGTGCAACAGGGGTGCGCTCGGTCTCCGATCAGCCCCAGCATTTT
NA	TRBJ2-2	TRBV19	TRBD1	CASSKPGQGVAGELFF	TGTGCCAGTAGTAAACCGGGACAGGGGGTCGCCGGGGAGCTGTTTTTT
NA	TRBJ1-5	TRBV24-1	NA	CATQDRNNQPQHF	TGTGCCACACAAGACAGAAACAATCAGCCCCAGCATTTT
NA	TRBJ2-1	TRBV7-2	NA	CASSLIGERFF	TGTGCCAGCAGCTTAATCGGGGAGCGGTTCTTC
NA	TRBJ1-2	TRBV3-1/TRBV3-2	TRBD1	CASSQGTGQGYTF	TGTGCCAGCAGCCAAGGGACAGGGCAGGGCTACACCTTC
NA	TRBJ1-5	TRBV28	TRBD1	CASSQNYRTGNQPQHF	TGTGCCAGCAGCCAGAATTACCGGACAGGTAATCAGCCCCAGCATTTT
NA	TRBJ2-5	TRBV6-7	NA	CASSYSGGLAALQYF	TGTGCCAGCAGTTACTCGGGGGGGCTCGCGGCGCTCCAGTACTTC
NA	TRBJ2-2	TRBV6-2/TRBV6-3	TRBD2	CASSYSLAENTGELFF	TGTGCCAGCAGTTACTCCCTAGCGGAGAACACCGGGGAGCTGTTTTTT
once	TRBJ2-3	TRBV28	TRBD2	CASSKNPVRGVSDTQYF	TGTGCCAGCAGCAAAAATCCAGTGCGGGGGGTCTCAGATACGCAGTATTTT
NA	TRBJ2-5	TRBV7-2	TRBD1	CASSLSPGQGAHQETQYF	TGTGCCAGCAGCCTCTCACCGGGACAGGGGGCCCACCAAGAGACCCAGTACTTC
NA	TRBJ2-7	TRBV5-4	TRBD2	CASSLGVGGKYEQYF	TGTGCCAGCAGCTTGGGCGTCGGGGGGAAATACGAGCAGTACTTC
once	TRBJ2-2	TRBV5-1	TRBD1	CASSWRDRGITGELFF	TGCGCCAGCAGCTGGAGGGACAGGGGGATCACCGGGGAGCTGTTTTTT
NA	TRBJ1-1	TRBV6-1	TRBD1	CASSEALGDRVPEAFF	TGTGCCAGCAGTGAAGCGTTAGGGGACAGGGTCCCCGAAGCTTTCTTT
NA	TRBJ2-3	TRBV7-9	NA	CASSLVGGDTDTQYF	TGTGCCAGCAGCTTAGTCGGGGGAGACACAGATACGCAGTATTTT
NA	TRBJ2-1	TRBV27	TRBD2	CASSPRASGGDNEQFF	TGTGCCAGCAGTCCTCGTGCGAGCGGGGGGGACAATGAGCAGTTCTTC
NA	TRBJ2-1	TRBV7-2	TRBD1	CASSLAGQGFNEQFF	TGTGCCAGCAGCTTAGCGGGACAGGGGTTCAATGAGCAGTTCTTC
many	TRBJ2-4	TRBV28	TRBD2	CASSWTSGNIQYF	TGTGCCAGCAGTTGGACTAGTGGAAACATTCAGTACTTC
once	TRBJ2-3	TRBV29-1	TRBD2	CSVPSLGRGGLDTQYF	TGCAGCGTACCGTCTTTGGGTCGGGGGGGCTTAGATACGCAGTATTTT
once	TRBJ2-4	TRBV28	NA	CASSFIGGVVETAKNIQYF	TGTGCCAGCAGTTTCATTGGTGGAGTCGTCGAGACAGCCAAAAACATTCAGTACTTC
NA	TRBJ1-6	TRBV5-1	TRBD1	CASSLAQGADSPLHF	TGCGCCAGCAGCTTGGCTCAGGGGGCAGATTCACCCCTCCACTTT
NA	TRBJ1-6	TRBV2	TRBD1	CASNRQGGSPLHF	TGTGCCAGCAATCGACAGGGAGGTTCACCCCTCCACTTT
NA	TRBJ2-7	TRBV5-4	NA	CASSLGPRSSTYEQYF	TGTGCCAGCAGCTTGGGACCCCGTAGTAGCACCTACGAGCAGTACTTC
NA	TRBJ1-2	TRBV12-3/TRBV12-4	NA	CASSFGGEYGYTF	TGTGCCAGCAGTTTCGGGGGAGAATATGGCTACACCTTC
NA	TRBJ1-1	TRBV9	NA	CASSRQSMNTEAFF	TGTGCCAGCAGTAGACAGTCTATGAACACTGAAGCTTTCTTT
NA	TRBJ2-1	TRBV3-1/TRBV3-2	TRBD2	CASSPSGGSSYNEQFF	TGTGCCAGCAGCCCTTCCGGGGGGAGCTCCTACAATGAGCAGTTCTTC
few	TRBJ1-6	TRBV7-2	NA	CASSLGQVGSPLHF	TGTGCCAGCAGCTTGGGCCAGGTTGGTTCACCCCTCCACTTT
once	TRBJ1-5	TRBV7-9	TRBD1	CASSPQGTPGGSQHF	TGTGCCAGCAGCCCCCAGGGGACGCCAGGGGGGTCCCAGCATTTT
NA	TRBJ2-5	TRBV5-1	NA	CASSQYSGLQETQYF	TGCGCCAGCAGCCAGTACAGCGGGTTACAAGAGACCCAGTACTTC
NA	TRBJ2-1	TRBV6-5	TRBD2	CASSYGTSGANEQFF	TGTGCCAGCAGTTACGGGACTAGCGGCGCTAATGAGCAGTTCTTC
NA	TRBJ1-1	TRBV5-6	NA	CASSPGGRANTEAFF	TGTGCCAGCAGCCCGGGGGGACGGGCGAACACTGAAGCTTTCTTT
NA	TRBJ1-2	TRBV5-5	TRBD1	CATRNVPQGMEGYTF	TGTGCCACCCGAAACGTCCCACAGGGGATGGAAGGCTACACCTTC
NA	TRBJ2-1	TRBV18	TRBD2	CASSPQAGGSNEQFF	TGTGCCAGCTCACCACAAGCGGGGGGGAGTAATGAGCAGTTCTTC